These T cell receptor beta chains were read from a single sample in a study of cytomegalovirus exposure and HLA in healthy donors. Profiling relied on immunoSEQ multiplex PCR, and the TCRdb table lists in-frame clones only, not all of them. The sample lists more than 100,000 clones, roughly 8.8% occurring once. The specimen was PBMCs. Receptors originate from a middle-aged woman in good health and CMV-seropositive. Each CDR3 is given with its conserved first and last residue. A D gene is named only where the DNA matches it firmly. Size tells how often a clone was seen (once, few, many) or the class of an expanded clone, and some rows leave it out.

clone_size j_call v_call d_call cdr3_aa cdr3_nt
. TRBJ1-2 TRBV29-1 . CSVVLSSHGYTF TGCAGCGTGGTATTGAGCTCCCATGGCTACACCTTC
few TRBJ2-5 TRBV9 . CASSGRGNLQETQYF TGTGCCAGCAGCGGGAGAGGGAACTTACAAGAGACCCAGTACTTC
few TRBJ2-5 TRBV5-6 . CASSSGETQYF TGTGCCAGCAGCTCGGGAGAGACCCAGTACTTC
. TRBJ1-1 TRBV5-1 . CARSLNQNTEAFF TGCGCCAGAAGCTTGAATCAGAACACTGAAGCTTTCTTT
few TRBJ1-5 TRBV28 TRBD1 CASTPGTGHQPQHF TGTGCCAGCACCCCCGGGACAGGCCATCAGCCCCAGCATTTT
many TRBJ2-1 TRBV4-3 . CASSPRDSGVEQFF TGCGCCAGCAGCCCCCGGGATTCAGGGGTAGAGCAGTTCTTC
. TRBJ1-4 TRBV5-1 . CASRQGTNEKLFF TGCGCCAGCAGGCAGGGGACTAATGAAAAACTGTTTTTT
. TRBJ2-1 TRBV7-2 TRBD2 CASSPGTSSHNEQFF TGTGCCAGCAGCCCCGGGACTAGTTCACACAATGAGCAGTTCTTC
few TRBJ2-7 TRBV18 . CASSPGPGQQYF TGTGCCAGCTCTCCAGGCCCGGGACAACAGTACTTC
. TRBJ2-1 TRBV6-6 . CASNYVLGDEQFF TGTGCCAGTAATTATGTATTGGGCGATGAGCAGTTCTTC
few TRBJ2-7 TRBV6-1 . CASSEQFYEQYF TGTGCCAGCAGTGAACAGTTCTACGAGCAGTACTTC
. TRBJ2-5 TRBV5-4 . CASSLALGVQETQYF TGTGCCAGCAGCTTGGCCCTAGGGGTCCAAGAGACCCAGTACTTC
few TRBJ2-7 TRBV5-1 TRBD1 CASSHDGTGPYEQYF TGCGCCAGCAGCCACGACGGGACAGGGCCCTACGAGCAGTACTTC
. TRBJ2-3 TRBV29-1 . CSAEQGTDTQYF TGCAGCGCTGAGCAGGGCACAGATACGCAGTATTTT
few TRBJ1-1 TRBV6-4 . CASSLQGNTEAFF TGTGCCAGCAGTTTACAGGGGAACACTGAAGCTTTCTTT
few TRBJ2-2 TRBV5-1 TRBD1 CASSFTGVNTGELFF TGCGCCAGCAGCTTCACAGGGGTTAACACCGGGGAGCTGTTTTTT
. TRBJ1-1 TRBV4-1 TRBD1 CASSRHLNTGGTEAFF TGCGCCAGCAGCCGCCATCTTAATACAGGGGGTACTGAAGCTTTCTTT
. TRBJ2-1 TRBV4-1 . CASSQDWAATPVNNEQFF TGCGCCAGCAGCCAAGATTGGGCCGCCACACCGGTTAACAATGAGCAGTTCTTC
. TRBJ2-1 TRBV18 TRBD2 CASSQSGGDYNEQFF TGTGCCAGCTCACAAAGCGGGGGGGACTACAATGAGCAGTTCTTC
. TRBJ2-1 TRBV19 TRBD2 CASSGWTRSSYNEQFF TGTGCCAGTAGTGGCTGGACTAGGTCCTCCTACAATGAGCAGTTCTTC
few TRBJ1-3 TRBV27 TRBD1 CASSITGVWPGNTIYF TGTGCCAGCAGTATCACAGGGGTATGGCCTGGAAACACCATATATTTT
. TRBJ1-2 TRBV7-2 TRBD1 CASSLGQGTGGYTF TGTGCCAGCAGCTTAGGACAGGGGACTGGTGGCTACACCTTC
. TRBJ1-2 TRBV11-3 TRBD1 CASSPGGSGYGYTF TGTGCCAGCAGCCCAGGGGGCTCCGGCTATGGCTACACCTTC
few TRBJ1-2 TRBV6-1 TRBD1 CASSVTRDRGHYGYTF TGTGCCAGCAGTGTAACCCGGGACAGGGGTCACTATGGCTACACCTTC
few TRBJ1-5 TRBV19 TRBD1 CASAGTGGRPQHF TGTGCCAGTGCCGGGACAGGGGGTCGGCCCCAGCATTTT
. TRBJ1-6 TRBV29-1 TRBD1 CSVSTGANSPLHF TGCAGCGTATCTACAGGGGCTAATTCACCCCTCCACTTT
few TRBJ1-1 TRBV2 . CASTGGVLFEAFF TGTGCCAGCACTGGGGGGGTTTTATTTGAAGCTTTCTTT
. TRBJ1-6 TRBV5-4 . CASSLALDSLNSPLHF TGTGCCAGCAGCTTGGCCTTGGACTCTCTTAATTCACCCCTCCACTTT
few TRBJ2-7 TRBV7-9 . CASSLGRNSYEQYF TGTGCCAGCAGCTTAGGCAGGAACTCCTACGAGCAGTACTTC
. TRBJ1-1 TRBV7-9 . CASSLLGVSTEAFF TGTGCCAGCAGCTTATTAGGGGTGAGCACTGAAGCTTTCTTT
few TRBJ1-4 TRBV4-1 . CASSQERTGFNEKLFF TGCGCCAGCAGCCAAGAGAGAACGGGTTTTAATGAAAAACTGTTTTTT
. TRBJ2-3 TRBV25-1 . CASSEADRITDTQYF TGTGCCAGCAGTGAAGCGGACAGAATTACAGATACGCAGTATTTT
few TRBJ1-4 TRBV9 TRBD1 CASSVGAAGGEKLFF TGTGCCAGCAGCGTAGGGGCAGCAGGGGGTGAAAAACTGTTTTTT
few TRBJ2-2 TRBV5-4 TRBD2 CASSLSASGAGAGELFF TGTGCCAGCAGCTTGTCGGCTAGCGGGGCCGGCGCCGGGGAGCTGTTTTTT
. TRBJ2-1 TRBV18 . CASSPLDSYNEQFF TGTGCCAGCTCACCACTGGACAGCTACAATGAGCAGTTCTTC
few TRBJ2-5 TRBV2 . CASAGAQGEETQYF TGTGCCAGCGCCGGGGCACAGGGAGAAGAGACCCAGTACTTC
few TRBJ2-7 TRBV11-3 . CASSLAGGPYEQYF TGTGCCAGCAGCTTAGCCGGGGGTCCCTACGAGCAGTACTTC
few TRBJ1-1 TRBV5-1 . CASSLSGGDTEAFF TGCGCCAGCAGCTTATCAGGAGGGGACACTGAAGCTTTCTTT
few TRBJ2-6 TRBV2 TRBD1 CASRGTGGTGANVLTF TGTGCCAGCAGGGGGACAGGGGGGACCGGGGCCAACGTCCTGACTTTC
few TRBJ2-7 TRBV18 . CASSPQFRSYEQYF TGTGCCAGCTCACCACAATTCAGGTCCTACGAGCAGTACTTC
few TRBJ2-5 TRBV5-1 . CASSFPGGSQETQYF TGCGCCAGCAGCTTTCCAGGGGGGTCACAAGAGACCCAGTACTTC
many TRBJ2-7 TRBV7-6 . CASSLALNRPLAF TGTGCCAGCAGCTTAGCGCTAAACCGTCCCCTTGCCTTC
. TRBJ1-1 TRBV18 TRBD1 CASSPMGQGWAEAFF TGTGCCAGCTCACCAATGGGACAGGGGTGGGCTGAAGCTTTCTTT
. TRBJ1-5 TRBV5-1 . CASSLGESNQPQHF TGCGCCAGCAGCTTGGGGGAGAGCAATCAGCCCCAGCATTTT
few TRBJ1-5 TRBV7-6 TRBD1 CASSSKDRCRARSNQPQHF TGTGCCAGCAGCTCCAAGGACAGGTGCAGGGCCCGGAGCAATCAGCCCCAGCATTTT
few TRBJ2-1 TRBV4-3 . CASSQEGRARRASYNEQFF TGCGCCAGCAGCCAAGAGGGTCGGGCGCGGAGGGCCTCCTACAATGAGCAGTTCTTC
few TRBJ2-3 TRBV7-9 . CASSKTGQPTDTQYF TGTGCCAGCAGCAAAACCGGACAGCCCACAGATACGCAGTATTTT
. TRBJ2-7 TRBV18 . CASSPRGSSYEQYF TGTGCCAGCTCACCAAGGGGGAGCTCCTACGAGCAGTACTTC
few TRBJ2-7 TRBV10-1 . CASSESGSGEQYF TGCGCCAGCAGTGAGTCAGGCAGCGGGGAGCAGTACTTC
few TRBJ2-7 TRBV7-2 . CASSPQKYEQYF TGTGCCAGCAGCCCACAGAAATACGAGCAGTACTTC
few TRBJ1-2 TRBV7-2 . CASSLGGSEGGYTF TGTGCCAGCAGCTTAGGAGGCTCTGAAGGAGGCTACACCTTC
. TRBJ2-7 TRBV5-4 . CASSSSSYEQYF TGTGCCAGCAGCTCGAGCTCCTACGAGCAGTACTTC
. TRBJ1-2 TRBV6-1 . CASSEAMVDYGYTF TGTGCCAGCAGTGAAGCGATGGTAGACTATGGCTACACCTTC
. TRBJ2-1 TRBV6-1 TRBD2 CASSEGASGGYNEQFF TGTGCCAGCAGTGAAGGAGCTAGCGGGGGGTACAATGAGCAGTTCTTC
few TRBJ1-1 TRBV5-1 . CASSLSWAGTEAFF TGCGCCAGCAGCTTAAGTTGGGCGGGCACTGAAGCTTTCTTT
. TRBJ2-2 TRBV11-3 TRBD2 CASSLEWREDGELFF TGTGCCAGCAGCTTAGAATGGCGGGAGGACGGGGAGCTGTTTTTT
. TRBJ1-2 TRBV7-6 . CASSLNEGNYGYTF TGTGCCAGCAGCTTAAATGAGGGAAACTATGGCTACACCTTC
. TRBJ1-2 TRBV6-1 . CASSDRDYGYTF TGTGCCAGCAGTGACAGGGATTATGGCTACACCTTC